Below, 27 T cell receptor beta chains from the same sample are listed, as sequenced in a study of cytomegalovirus exposure and HLA in healthy donors. This PCR relied on a set of 60 Vbeta primers and 13 Jbeta primers. Assay used: immunoSEQ multiplex PCR; TCRdb lists only in-frame clones, some missing. The sample has some 94,000 clones, approximately 71% seen once. Source material: PBMCs. These TCRs come from a man in his forties or fifties in good health and CMV-seronegative.

The chain joins TRBV7-2 to TRBJ1-2; no reliable D call. The ends were cut back, 7 bases at V and 4 bases at J, with 13 bases in the middle. Germline CDR1 is SGHTA and CDR2 is FQGNSA. The CDR3 runs 13 residues. In DNA form, the CDR3 reads TGTGCCAGCACCCTACGGGGTCTCTATGGCTACACCTTC. Protein sequence: CASTLRGLYGYTF. The entire variable domain, with the rest obtained from reference TRBV7-2 and TRBJ1-2, is as follows: GAGVSQSPSNKVTEKGKDVELRCDPISGHTALYWYRQSLGQGLEFLIYFQGNSAPDKSGLPSDRFSAERTGGSVSTLTIQRTQQEDSAVYLCASTLRGLYGYTFGSGTRLTVV.

In its sample, this clone was seen once. The gene calls are TRBV9 and TRBJ1-1, with no clear D. There are 14 residues in the CDR3. Germline assignment: CDR1 SGDLS and CDR2 YYNGEE. Between the trimmed V and J ends, which lost 4 bases and 1 base, there was a span of 11 bases. The chain's CDR3 is CASSPRVANTEAFF. The CDR3 DNA sequence: TGTGCCAGCAGCCCGCGAGTAGCGAACACTGAAGCTTTCTTT.

This clone was found a few times. The rearrangement links TRBV6-1 to TRBJ2-4; D unresolved. This CDR3 comprises 15 residues. Germline CDR1 reads MNHNS; CDR2 reads SASEGT. V was cut by 2 bases and J by 1 base, with 9 bases left in between. CDR3 loop: CASSESVLAKNIQYF. The CDR3 DNA reads TGTGCCAGCAGTGAATCGGTGTTGGCCAAAAACATTCAGTACTTC.

The chain links TRBV2 to TRBJ2-5, with D maybe TRBD2 (7 bases). Germline assignment: CDR1 SNHLY and CDR2 FYNNEI. V was shortened by 8 bases and J by 4 bases, with 14 bases between the two germline ends. There are 13 residues in the CDR3. The CDR3 here is CASRRGGAETQYF. The CDR3 DNA sequence: TGTGCCAGCCGGAGGGGGGGAGCAGAGACCCAGTACTTC.

This clone came up a few times. This chain links TRBV7-6 with TRBJ2-1, with 9 bases matching TRBD2. Germline V lookup: CDR1 SGHVS, CDR2 FNYEAQ. V shed 4 bases, J shed 7 bases, and the junction held 8 bases outside the gene matches. This CDR3 has 15 amino acids. The CDR3 nucleotides read TGTGCCAGCAGCTCTCATAGCGGGAGCCATAATGAGCAGTTCTTC. This translates into CASSSHSGSHNEQFF.

This clone showed up just a few times. The V call is TRBV2, the J call TRBJ1-2; D is uncertain. The CDR3 runs to 15 residues. Germline lookup yields CDR1 SNHLY and CDR2 FYNNEI. Trimming removed 4 bases at V and 4 bases at J, with 16 bases between. CDR3 bases: TGTGCCAGCAGTGCAGCGGGGAGGCCTAGCTATGGCTACACCTTC. This gives the protein CASSAAGRPSYGYTF. Together with reference TRBV2 and TRBJ1-2, the CDR3 gives the full variable domain: EPEVTQTPSHQVTQMGQEVILRCVPISNHLYFYWYRQILGQKVEFLVSFYNNEISEKSEIFDDQFSVERPDGSNFTLKIRSTKLEDSAMYFCASSAAGRPSYGYTFGSGTRLTVV.

This chain links TRBV18 with TRBJ2-2, with unresolved D. The CDR3 is made up of 13 amino acids. Germline V gene data show CDR1 as KGHSH and CDR2 as LQKENI. Trimming left V 2 bases short and J 4 bases short, with 5 bases between. DNA of the CDR3: TGTGCCAGCTCACCAGACTTCACCGGGGAGCTGTTTTTT. Translating it yields CASSPDFTGELFF.

V and J are TRBV4-3 and TRBJ2-3; D is perhaps TRBD2 (7 bases). The CDR3 has 18 residues. Germline V gene lookup returns CDR1 LGHNA and CDR2 YSLEER. V was pared by 2 bases and J by 4 bases, with 22 bases between. CDR3 in DNA: TGCGCCAGCAGCCAATCCCTTTCGTCGGGGGGCCGTCCAGATACGCAGTATTTT. Translating gives CASSQSLSSGGRPDTQYF.

V is TRBV30 and J is TRBJ2-7; D might be TRBD2 (5 bases). The CDR3 loop spans 11 amino acids. Trimming pared 0 bases from V and 6 bases from J, leaving 6 bases between. In germline, CDR1 is GTSNPN, CDR2 SVGIG (reference sequence). CDR3 protein: CAWSVGSEQYF. The CDR3, as DNA: TGTGCCTGGAGTGTGGGGAGCGAGCAGTACTTC.

The chain is built from TRBV7-6 and TRBJ2-2, with no clear D. The V gene's germline CDR1 is SGHVS and CDR2 FNYEAQ. This CDR3 contains 14 residues. Trimming left V 7 bases short and J 3 bases short, with 12 bases between. The CDR3: CASTLGRYTGELFF. CDR3 bases: TGTGCCAGCACCCTTGGCCGTTACACCGGGGAGCTGTTTTTT.

This clone has only a few counts. CDR3 bases: TGTGCCAGCTCACCAACAGGGGGCGGTGAAAAACTGTTTTTT. It is translated as CASSPTGGGEKLFF. The chain couples TRBV18 to TRBJ1-4, with 9 nucleotides matching TRBD1. From germline, CDR1 is KGHSH and CDR2 LQKENI. The length of the CDR3 is 14 residues. The trim removed 2 bases at V and 7 bases at J, leaving 2 bases unmatched.

V is TRBV5-5 and J is TRBJ1-2, with a possible D match to TRBD1 (5 bases). CDR1 and CDR2 (germline): SGHKS, YYEKEE (reference sequence). V was shortened by 2 bases and J by 2 bases, with 7 bases between the two germline ends. The CDR3 runs to 13 residues. CDR3 sequence: CASSFDRNYGYTF. The CDR3 DNA sequence: TGTGCCAGCAGCTTCGACAGAAACTATGGCTACACCTTC.

This chain links TRBV9 with TRBJ2-6; D might be TRBD1 (5 bases). The CDR3 contains 17 residues. Between the trimmed V and J ends, which lost 3 bases and 0 bases, there was a span of 13 bases. Looked up from germline, CDR1 is SGDLS and CDR2 is YYNGEE. The CDR3: CASSGPLRASGANVLTF. CDR3 DNA sequence: TGTGCCAGCAGCGGACCGCTCAGGGCCTCTGGGGCCAACGTCCTGACTTTC.

V gene TRBV5-1 combines with J gene TRBJ2-5; D may be TRBD1 (6 bases). The CDR3 sequence is 15 residues long. The V end was cut by 0 bases, the J end by 1 base, with 10 bases between. Germline V gene data show CDR1 as SGHRS and CDR2 as YFSETQ. CDR3 amino acids: CASSLVGQFQETQYF. Here the CDR3 DNA reads TGCGCCAGCAGCTTGGTAGGACAGTTCCAAGAGACCCAGTACTTC.

The chain is built from TRBV15 and TRBJ1-5; D is possibly TRBD1 (5 bases). Trimming shortened V by 8 bases and J by 0 bases, and 11 bases separated the two germline ends. The CDR3 is 14 amino acids. Germline lookup yields CDR1 LNHNV and CDR2 YYDKDF (reference sequence). The CDR3 coding sequence is TGTGCCACCGCGGGGGTTAATAGCAATCAGCCCCAGCATTTT. Translating it yields CATAGVNSNQPQHF.

V usage is TRBV5-4 and J usage is TRBJ2-1; D might be TRBD2 (7 bases). V was shortened by 0 bases and J by 9 bases, with 13 bases between the two germline ends. CDR1 is SGHNT, CDR2 YYREEE, per germline (reference sequence). There are 14 residues in the CDR3. CDR3 sequence (DNA): TGTGCCAGCAGCTTGGCCGGGGGGCTCGGTGAGCAGTTCTTC. Protein product: CASSLAGGLGEQFF.

The chain has TRBV5-1 and TRBJ2-2; D remains unclear. The CDR3 covers 13 residues. CDR1 SGHRS and CDR2 YFSETQ come from the germline V gene. The V end lost 4 bases, the J end lost 6 bases, and 10 bases lay between the germline ends. This chain's CDR3 is CASSPTPSGELFF. The CDR3 DNA sequence: TGCGCCAGCAGCCCTACCCCGTCCGGGGAGCTGTTTTTT.

This clone was found a few times. The chain couples TRBV7-6 to TRBJ2-7; D is ambiguous. Germline values: CDR1 SGHVS, CDR2 FNYEAQ. CDR3 size: 13 residues. Trimming shortened V by 6 bases and J by 7 bases, and 16 bases separated the two germline ends. The CDR3 DNA sequence: TGTGCCAGCAGGCCCAGCAGAACGGGTGAGCAGTACTTC. Its translation: CASRPSRTGEQYF.

This clone was seen more than once but under ten times. V and J are TRBV4-1 and TRBJ1-2; 10 bases agree with TRBD1. Trimming at V came to 2 bases and at J to 4 bases, leaving 4 bases not matched to a gene. Per the germline V gene, CDR1 is MGHRA and CDR2 is YSYEKL. CDR3 size: 15 residues. The CDR3: CASSQMTGGGYGYTF. The CDR3 bases are TGCGCCAGCAGCCAAATGACAGGGGGCGGCTATGGCTACACCTTC.

A single count supports this clone. The chain couples TRBV2 to TRBJ1-2; no reliable D call. Germline CDR1 is SNHLY and CDR2 is FYNNEI. Trimming removed 4 bases from V and 5 bases from J, with 17 bases in between. The CDR3 totals 15 residues. CDR3 region: CASSVRLTAGYGYTF. For the CDR3, the DNA is TGTGCCAGCAGTGTTCGGTTGACGGCGGGGTATGGCTACACCTTC.

This clone was found a few times. V gene TRBV7-8 combines with J gene TRBJ1-4; possibly TRBD1 for D (6 bases). V shed 2 bases and J shed 1 base, with 11 bases lying between them. CDR1 SGHVS and CDR2 FQNEAQ come from the germline V gene. The CDR3 is made up of 16 amino acids. In nucleotides, the CDR3 is TGTGCCAGCAGCTTAAGGCCCAGGGGAACTAATGAAAAACTGTTTTTT. Translation gives CASSLRPRGTNEKLFF.

DNA for the CDR3: TGTGCCAGCAAGGGGCTAGTCTACGAGCAGTACTTC. Protein product: CASKGLVYEQYF. The rearrangement uses TRBV28 and TRBJ2-7; the D gene is possibly TRBD1 (5 bases). V was cut by 7 bases and J by 3 bases, with 10 bases left in between. The CDR3 is made up of 12 amino acids. CDR1 is MDHEN and CDR2 is SYDVKM in the germline V gene.

Notes on this clone: No conserved phenylalanine or tryptophan is present at the end of the CDR3, so a read error is the likely explanation. This chain uses TRBV6-1 with TRBJ1-2, with a weak D call TRBD1 (5 bases). Germline CDR1 MNHNS, CDR2 SASEGT. The V gene lost 5 bases and the J gene lost 4 bases, with 14 bases spanning the gap. CDR3 length equals 14 residues. The CDR3: CASSFTDSPYGYTL. The DNA for the CDR3 is TGTGCCAGCAGTTTTACTGACAGTCCCTATGGCTACACCCTC.

The CDR3: CASTKTGTYGYTF. The CDR3 DNA reads TGTGCCAGCACCAAGACAGGGACCTATGGCTACACCTTC. V gene TRBV9 combines with J gene TRBJ1-2; 7 bases fit TRBD1. The CDR3 sequence is 13 residues long. J was trimmed by 4 bases and V by 6 bases; bases with no gene match: 6. Germline V CDR1 and CDR2: SGDLS, YYNGEE.

V gene TRBV9 combines with J gene TRBJ1-5, with a weak D call TRBD1 (6 bases). Germline loops: CDR1 SGDLS, CDR2 YYNGEE. V shed 3 bases and J shed 7 bases, with 17 bases lying between them. This CDR3 has 15 residues. CDR3 in DNA: TGTGCCAGCAGCGAGGGACAAGGGGGTCGGCAGCCCCAGCATTTT. Amino acids: CASSEGQGGRQPQHF.

The V gene is TRBV4-3, the J gene TRBJ1-3; TRBD1 agrees at 7 bases. The CDR3 consists of 14 residues. Germline V gene sequence: CDR1 LGHNA, CDR2 YSLEER. J was trimmed by 3 bases and V by 4 bases; bases with no gene match: 3. CDR3 sequence reads: CASSRDRDGNTIYF. For the CDR3, the DNA is TGCGCCAGCAGCCGAGACAGGGATGGAAACACCATATATTTT.

This clone was counted a single time. The chain uses TRBV5-5 and TRBJ1-5; D gene ambiguous. CDR3 length: 14 amino acids. The germline CDR1 and CDR2 sequences are SGHKS and YYEKEE (reference sequence). V lost 4 bases and J 3 bases, leaving 11 bases between the germline ends. In DNA form, the CDR3 reads TGTGCCAGCAGCCGTCCAGGAACCAATCAGCCCCAGCATTTT. Its translation: CASSRPGTNQPQHF.